Described below is a single T cell receptor beta chain sequence and its context. The antigen remains undetermined. Relative to the germline gene, one junction end is altered; a read error may explain this. This specimen belongs to a study of tumor and adjacent non-tumor tissue in lung cancer. Whole-study context: Stage I to III disease affected about nine men and roughly 5 women aged about 31 to 85.

Three rounds of nested PCR, following a modified ARM-PCR protocol, produced the TCRbeta library. Each CDR3 protein is one row after TCRdb ran MiXCR on the multiplex PCR reads. The table lists over 100,000 distinct CDR3 sequences, about 75% of them singletons. No cell sorting was done before RNA was extracted from the tissue. Study outcomes and limitations: Top 100 clones took a larger repertoire share in normal lung.

This CDR3 contains 15 residues. Germline-derived CDR1 and CDR2 are SGHAT and FQNNGV. Material: lung tumor tissue. This chain connects TRBV11-2 to TRBJ2-3; D gene ambiguous. This receptor was obtained from a woman aged 55-70 years with non-small cell lung cancer. The CDR3 here is CASNATWTATDTQYF. Written as DNA, the CDR3 is TGCGCCAGCAACGCCACCTGGACGGCCACAGATACGCAGTATTTT. Drawing the rest from reference TRBV11-2 and TRBJ2-3, the complete variable domain is EAGVAQSPRYKIIEKRQSVAFWCNPISGHATLYWYQQILGQGPKLLIQFQNNGVVDDSQLPKDRFSAERLKGVDSTLKIQPAKLEDSAVYLCASNATWTATDTQYFGPGTRLTVL.